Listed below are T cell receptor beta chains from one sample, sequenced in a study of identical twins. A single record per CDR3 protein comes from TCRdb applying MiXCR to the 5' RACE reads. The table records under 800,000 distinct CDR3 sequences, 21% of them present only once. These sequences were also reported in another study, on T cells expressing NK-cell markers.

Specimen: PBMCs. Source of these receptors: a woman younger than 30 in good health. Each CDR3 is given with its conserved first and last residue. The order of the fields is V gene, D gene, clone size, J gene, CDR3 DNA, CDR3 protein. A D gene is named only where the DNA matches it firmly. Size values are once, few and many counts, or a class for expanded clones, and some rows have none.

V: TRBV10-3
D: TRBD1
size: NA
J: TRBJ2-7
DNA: TGTGCCATCAGCCGACTGACAGGGGAAGGCGAGCAGTACTTC
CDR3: CAISRLTGEGEQYF

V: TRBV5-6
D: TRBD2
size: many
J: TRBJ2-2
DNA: TGTGCCAGCAGCCTCCGGACTAGCTGGAACACCGGGGAGCTGTTTTTT
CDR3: CASSLRTSWNTGELFF

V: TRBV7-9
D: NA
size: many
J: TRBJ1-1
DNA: TGTGCCAGCAGCTTAGAAGGAGGGGCCGGCGGAGAAGCTTTCTTT
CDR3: CASSLEGGAGGEAFF

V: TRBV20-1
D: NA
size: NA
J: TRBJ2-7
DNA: TGCAGTGCTAGAGATGCTAGCCGAAGCTCCTACGAGCAGTACTTC
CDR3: CSARDASRSSYEQYF

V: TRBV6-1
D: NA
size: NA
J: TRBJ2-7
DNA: TGTGCCAGCAGGGGACGAAGAGACGTCTCCTACGAGCAGTACTTC
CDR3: CASRGRRDVSYEQYF

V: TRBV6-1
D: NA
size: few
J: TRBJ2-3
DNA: TGTGCCAGCTACGGGACCTACACAGATACGCAGTATTTT
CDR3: CASYGTYTDTQYF

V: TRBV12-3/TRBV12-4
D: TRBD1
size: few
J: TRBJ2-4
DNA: TGTGCCAGCAGTTTAGCGACAGGGTTTCAGTACTTC
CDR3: CASSLATGFQYF

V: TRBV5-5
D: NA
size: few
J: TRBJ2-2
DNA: TGTGCCAGCCTCATGAGTACCGCGTGGGGCGGGGAGCTGTTTTTT
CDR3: CASLMSTAWGGELFF

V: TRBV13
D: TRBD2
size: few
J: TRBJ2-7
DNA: TGTGCCAGCAGCTTATCGGGAGGAGGAGAGCAGTACTTC
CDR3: CASSLSGGGEQYF

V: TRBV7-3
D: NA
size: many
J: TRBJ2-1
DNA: TGTGCCAGCAGCTTATACCACGGTGAGCAGTTCTTC
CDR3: CASSLYHGEQFF

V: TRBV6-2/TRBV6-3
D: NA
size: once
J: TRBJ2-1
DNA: TGTGCCAGCATTAGACCGGGTACTGGGAAAAATGAGCAGTTCTTC
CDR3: CASIRPGTGKNEQFF

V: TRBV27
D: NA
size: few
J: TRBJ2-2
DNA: TGTGCCATCAGACGGGGGACCGGGGAGCTGTTTTTT
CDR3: CAIRRGTGELFF

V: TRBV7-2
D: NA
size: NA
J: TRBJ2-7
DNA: TGTGCCAGCAGCTTTAACAGGGATTACGAGCAGTACTTC
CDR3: CASSFNRDYEQYF

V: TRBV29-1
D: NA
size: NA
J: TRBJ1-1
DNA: TGCAGCGTTGAGACTGCTTTCTTT
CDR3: CSVETAFF

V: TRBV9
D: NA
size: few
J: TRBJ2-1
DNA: TGTGCCAGCAGCGTAGGGGAGCGGCCCAACAATGAGCAGTTCTTC
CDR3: CASSVGERPNNEQFF

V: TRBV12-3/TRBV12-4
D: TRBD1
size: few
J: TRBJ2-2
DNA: TGTGCCAGCAGCTTACAGGGGTGGACCGGGGAGCTGTTTTTT
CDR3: CASSLQGWTGELFF

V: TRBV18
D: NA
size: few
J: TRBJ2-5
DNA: TGTGCCAGCTCACTCAGGCGGGTAAGAGAGACCCAGTACTTC
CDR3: CASSLRRVRETQYF

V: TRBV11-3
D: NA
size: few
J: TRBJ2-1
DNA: TGTGCCAGCAGCAAGAGGGGCGGGGTCGTTAAGAATGAGCAGTTCTTC
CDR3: CASSKRGGVVKNEQFF

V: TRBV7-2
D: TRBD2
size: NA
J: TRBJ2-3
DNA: TGTGCCAGCAGCCTACATAGCGGGGGGGGCACGCAGTATTTT
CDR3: CASSLHSGGGTQYF

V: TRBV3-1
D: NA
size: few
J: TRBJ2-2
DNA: TGTGCCAGCAGCCATACCCCAGGGGCCGGGGAGCTGTTTTTT
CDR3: CASSHTPGAGELFF

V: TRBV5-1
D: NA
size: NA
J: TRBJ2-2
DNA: TGCGCCAGCAGTCTTTCATACCTAGTCGGGACCGGGGAGCTGTTTTTT
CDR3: CASSLSYLVGTGELFF

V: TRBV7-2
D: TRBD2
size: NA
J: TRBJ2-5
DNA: TGTGCCAGCAGCCAGGGACTAGCCCGGGAGACCCAGTACTTC
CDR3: CASSQGLARETQYF

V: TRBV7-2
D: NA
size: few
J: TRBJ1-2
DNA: TGTGCCAGCAGCACGATAAACTGGGGCTATGGCTACACCTTC
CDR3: CASSTINWGYGYTF

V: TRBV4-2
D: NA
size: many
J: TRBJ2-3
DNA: TGTGCCAGCAGCCAAGGCGGAAGCACAGATACGCAGTATTTT
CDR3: CASSQGGSTDTQYF

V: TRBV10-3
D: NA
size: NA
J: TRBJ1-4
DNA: TGTGCCATCAGTGAATCCCGGGAAAAACTGTTTTTT
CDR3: CAISESREKLFF

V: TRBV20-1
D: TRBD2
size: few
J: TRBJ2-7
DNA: TGCAGTGCTAGCGGGGGGGCCGGGTACGAGCAGTACTTC
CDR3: CSASGGAGYEQYF

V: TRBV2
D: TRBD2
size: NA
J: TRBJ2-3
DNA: TGTGCCAGCAGTGAGGCTAGCGGGAGACTGGATACGCAGTATTTT
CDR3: CASSEASGRLDTQYF

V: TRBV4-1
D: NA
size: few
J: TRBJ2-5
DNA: TGCGCCAGCAGCCAAGTGGCCCAAGAGACCCAGTACTTC
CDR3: CASSQVAQETQYF

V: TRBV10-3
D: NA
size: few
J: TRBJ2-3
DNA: TGTGCCATCGGGGGTCCCACAGATACGCAGTATTTT
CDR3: CAIGGPTDTQYF

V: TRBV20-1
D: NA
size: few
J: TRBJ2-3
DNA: TGCAGTGCAAGAGTCTGGCGGAACACAGATACGCAGTATTTT
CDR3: CSARVWRNTDTQYF

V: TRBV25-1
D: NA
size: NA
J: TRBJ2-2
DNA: TGTGCCAGCAGTGATCTGCGGGTAGCGACCGGGGAGCTGTTTTTT
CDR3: CASSDLRVATGELFF

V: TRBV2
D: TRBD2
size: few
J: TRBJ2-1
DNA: TGTGCCAGCAGTATAAGCGGGGGGGCCGTGAATGAGCAGTTCTTC
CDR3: CASSISGGAVNEQFF

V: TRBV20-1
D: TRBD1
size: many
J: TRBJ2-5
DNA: TGCAGTGCTAAGGTGACAGGGGTCGAGACCCAGTACTTC
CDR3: CSAKVTGVETQYF

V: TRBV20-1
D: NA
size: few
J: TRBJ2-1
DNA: TGCAGTTTTCCGGGCGCGACGGGCCATGAGCAGTTCTTC
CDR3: CSFPGATGHEQFF

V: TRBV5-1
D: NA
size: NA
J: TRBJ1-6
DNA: TGCGCCAGCAGCTTGGATGGAGCCCCGGGCAATTCACCCCTCCACTTT
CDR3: CASSLDGAPGNSPLHF

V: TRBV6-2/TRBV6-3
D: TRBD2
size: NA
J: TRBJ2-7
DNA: TGTGCCGCCAGGGAGGGAGCGCACGAGCAGTACTTC
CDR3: CAAREGAHEQYF

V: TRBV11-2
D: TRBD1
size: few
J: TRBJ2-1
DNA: TGTGCCAGCAGCTTAGTGGCCAGGGACAGGGCCTATCCCAATGAGCAGTTCTTC
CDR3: CASSLVARDRAYPNEQFF

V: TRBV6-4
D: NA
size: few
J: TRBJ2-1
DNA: TGTGCCAGCAGTGTTAGCGGTGGAGGGGATGAGCAGTTCTTC
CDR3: CASSVSGGGDEQFF

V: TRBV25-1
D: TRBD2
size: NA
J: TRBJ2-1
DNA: TGTGCCAGCAGTTCAACCAAGGGAGCGGGGACCTCCTACAATGAGCAGTTCTTC
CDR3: CASSSTKGAGTSYNEQFF

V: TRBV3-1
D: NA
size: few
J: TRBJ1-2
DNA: TGTGCCAGCAGCCACCTGGACGGCTACACCTTC
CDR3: CASSHLDGYTF

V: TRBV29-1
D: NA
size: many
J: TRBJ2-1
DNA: TGCAGCGTTGTGGGTCCGGGACCCCGGTTTAACTATGAGCAGTTCTTC
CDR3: CSVVGPGPRFNYEQFF